This T cell receptor beta chain was obtained from a study of CD8+ T cells in alopecia areata. Treatment noted: oral pan-JAK inhibitor, 5-10 mg twice daily. Punch biopsies of lesional scalp, plus peripheral blood, were taken from alopecia areata patients. Study-wide points: Only a single nonresponder existed, so baseline CD8+ expansion links stay unclear.

Sequencing used cDNA as its template, made by extracting RNA and reverse transcribing it. TCRdb keeps only in-frame clones here, not all; method: immunoSEQ multiplex PCR. The profile shows some 190,000 clones, about three fifths of them singletons. The germline CDR1 and CDR2 sequences are SQVTM and ANQGSEA. V lost 6 bases, J lost 0 bases, and 11 bases lay in between. The length of the CDR3 is 14 residues. Worth noting for this clone: Its target is not known.

The source of this sequence is a human donor with alopecia areata. The chain joins TRBV29-1 to TRBJ2-2; D call uncertain. This specimen was CD4+ T cells sorted from blood, taken at week 24, from a patient treated with tofacitinib. CDR3 sequence: CSVQSGPNTGELFF. For the CDR3, the DNA is TGCAGCGTCCAATCTGGTCCGAACACCGGGGAGCTGTTTTTT.